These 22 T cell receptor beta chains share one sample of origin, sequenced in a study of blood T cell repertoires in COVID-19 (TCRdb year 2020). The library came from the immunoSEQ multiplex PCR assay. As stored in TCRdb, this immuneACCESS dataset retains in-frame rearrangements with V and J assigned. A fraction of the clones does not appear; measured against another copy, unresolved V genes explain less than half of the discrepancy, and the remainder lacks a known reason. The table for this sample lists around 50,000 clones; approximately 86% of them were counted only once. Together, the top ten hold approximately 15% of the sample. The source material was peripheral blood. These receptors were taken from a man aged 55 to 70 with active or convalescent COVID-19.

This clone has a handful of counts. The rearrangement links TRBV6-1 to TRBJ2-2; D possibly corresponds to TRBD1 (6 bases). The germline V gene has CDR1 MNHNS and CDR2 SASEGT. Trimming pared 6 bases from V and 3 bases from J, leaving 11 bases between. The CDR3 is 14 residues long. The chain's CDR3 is CASSAQGDTGELFF. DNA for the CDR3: TGTGCCAGCAGCGCACAGGGAGACACCGGGGAGCTGTTTTTT.

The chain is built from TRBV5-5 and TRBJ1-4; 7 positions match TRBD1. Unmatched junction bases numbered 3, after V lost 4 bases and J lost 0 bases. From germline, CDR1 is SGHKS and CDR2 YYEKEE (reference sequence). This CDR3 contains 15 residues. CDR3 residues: CASSGGQSTNEKLFF. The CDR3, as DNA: TGTGCCAGCAGCGGGGGACAGTCAACTAATGAAAAACTGTTTTTT.

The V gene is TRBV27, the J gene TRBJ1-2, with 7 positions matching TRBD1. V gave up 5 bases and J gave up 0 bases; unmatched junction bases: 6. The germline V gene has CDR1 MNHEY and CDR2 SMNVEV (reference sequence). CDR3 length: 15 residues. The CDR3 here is CASSLGQRANYGYTF. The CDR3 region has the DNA TGTGCCAGCAGTCTGGGACAGAGAGCTAACTATGGCTACACCTTC.

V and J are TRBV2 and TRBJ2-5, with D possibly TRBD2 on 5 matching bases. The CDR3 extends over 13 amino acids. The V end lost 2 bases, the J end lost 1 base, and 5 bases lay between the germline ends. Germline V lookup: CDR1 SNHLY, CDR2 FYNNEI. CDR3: CASSETSQETQYF. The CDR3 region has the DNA TGTGCCAGCAGTGAAACTAGCCAAGAGACCCAGTACTTC.

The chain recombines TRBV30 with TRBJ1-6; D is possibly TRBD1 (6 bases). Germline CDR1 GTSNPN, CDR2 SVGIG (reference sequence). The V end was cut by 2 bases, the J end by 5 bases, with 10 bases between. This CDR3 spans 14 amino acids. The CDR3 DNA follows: TGTGCCTGGAGTTGGACAGATGATAATTCACCCCTCCACTTT. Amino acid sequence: CAWSWTDDNSPLHF.

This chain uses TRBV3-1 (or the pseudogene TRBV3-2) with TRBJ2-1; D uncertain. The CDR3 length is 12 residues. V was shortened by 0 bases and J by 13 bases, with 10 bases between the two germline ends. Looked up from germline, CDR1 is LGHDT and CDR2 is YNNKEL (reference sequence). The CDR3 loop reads CASSQEGSPQFF. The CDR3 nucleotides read TGTGCCAGCAGCCAAGAGGGCAGCCCCCAGTTCTTC.

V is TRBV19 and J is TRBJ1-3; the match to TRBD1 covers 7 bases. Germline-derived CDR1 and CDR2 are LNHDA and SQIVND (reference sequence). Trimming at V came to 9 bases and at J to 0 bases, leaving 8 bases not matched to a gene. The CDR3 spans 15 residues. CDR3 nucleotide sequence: TGTGCCAGCAGCCAGGGACAGATCTCTGGAAACACCATATATTTT. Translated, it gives CASSQGQISGNTIYF.

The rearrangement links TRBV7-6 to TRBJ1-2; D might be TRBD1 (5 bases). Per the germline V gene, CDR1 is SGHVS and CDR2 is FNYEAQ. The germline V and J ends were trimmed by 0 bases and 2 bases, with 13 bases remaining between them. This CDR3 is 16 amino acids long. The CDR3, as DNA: TGTGCCAGCAGCTTAGCGCGGCCAGGGTCCAACTATGGCTACACCTTC. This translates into CASSLARPGSNYGYTF.

This CDR3 reads CASSPGQTNQETQYF. The CDR3 DNA reads TGCGCCAGCAGCCCCGGACAGACTAACCAAGAGACCCAGTACTTC. The rearrangement joins TRBV5-1 to TRBJ2-5; D may be TRBD1 (6 bases). Deletions cut 4 bases from V and 0 bases from J, with 13 bases between. Germline CDR1 reads SGHRS; CDR2 reads YFSETQ. The CDR3 has 15 residues.

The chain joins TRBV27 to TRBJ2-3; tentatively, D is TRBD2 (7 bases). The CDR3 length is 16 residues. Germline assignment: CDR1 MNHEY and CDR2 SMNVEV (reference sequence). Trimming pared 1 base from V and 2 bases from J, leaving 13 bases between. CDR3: CASSLFGGRDTDTQYF. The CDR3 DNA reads TGTGCCAGCAGTTTATTCGGGGGGCGGGACACAGATACGCAGTATTTT.

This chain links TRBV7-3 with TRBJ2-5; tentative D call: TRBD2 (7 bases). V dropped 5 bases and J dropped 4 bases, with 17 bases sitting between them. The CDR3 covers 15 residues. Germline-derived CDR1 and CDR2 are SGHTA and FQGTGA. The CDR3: CASSPGGGVRETQYF. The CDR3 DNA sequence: TGTGCCAGCAGCCCAGGCGGGGGCGTGAGAGAGACCCAGTACTTC. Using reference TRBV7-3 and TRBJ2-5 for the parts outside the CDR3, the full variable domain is GAGVSQTPSNKVTEKGKYVELRCDPISGHTALYWYRQSLGQGPEFLIYFQGTGAADDSGLPNDRFFAVRPEGSVSTLKIQRTERGDSAVYLCASSPGGGVRETQYFGPGTRLLVL.

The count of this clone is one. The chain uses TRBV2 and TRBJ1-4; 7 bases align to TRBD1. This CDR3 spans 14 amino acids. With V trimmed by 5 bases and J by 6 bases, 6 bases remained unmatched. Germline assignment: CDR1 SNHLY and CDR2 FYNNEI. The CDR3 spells CASSTDRVDEKLFF. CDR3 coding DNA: TGTGCCAGCAGTACAGACAGGGTTGATGAAAAACTGTTTTTT.

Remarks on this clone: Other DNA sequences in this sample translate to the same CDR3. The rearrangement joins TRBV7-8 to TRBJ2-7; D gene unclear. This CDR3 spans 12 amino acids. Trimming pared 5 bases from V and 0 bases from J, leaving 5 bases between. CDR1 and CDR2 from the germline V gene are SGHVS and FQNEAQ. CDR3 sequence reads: CASSPSSYEQYF. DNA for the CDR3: TGTGCCAGCAGCCCTAGCTCCTACGAGCAGTACTTC.

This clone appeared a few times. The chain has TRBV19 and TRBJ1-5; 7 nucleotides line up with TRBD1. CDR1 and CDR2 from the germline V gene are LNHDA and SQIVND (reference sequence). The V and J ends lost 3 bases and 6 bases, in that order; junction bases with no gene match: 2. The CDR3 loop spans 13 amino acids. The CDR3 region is CASSIRGPQPQHF. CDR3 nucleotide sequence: TGTGCCAGTAGTATTAGGGGGCCTCAGCCCCAGCATTTT.

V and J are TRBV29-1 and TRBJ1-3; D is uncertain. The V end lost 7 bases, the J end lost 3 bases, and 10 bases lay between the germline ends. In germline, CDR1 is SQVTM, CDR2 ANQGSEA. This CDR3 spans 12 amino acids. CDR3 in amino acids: CSGSGVGNTIYF. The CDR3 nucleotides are TGCAGCGGCTCCGGTGTTGGAAACACCATATATTTT.

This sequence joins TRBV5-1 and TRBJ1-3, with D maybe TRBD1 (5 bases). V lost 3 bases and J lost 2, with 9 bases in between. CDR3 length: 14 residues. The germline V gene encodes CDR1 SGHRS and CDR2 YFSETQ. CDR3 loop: CASSSGGAGNTIYF. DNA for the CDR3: TGCGCCAGCAGCTCCGGGGGGGCTGGAAACACCATATATTTT. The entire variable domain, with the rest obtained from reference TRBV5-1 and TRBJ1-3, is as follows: KAGVTQTPRYLIKTRGQQVTLSCSPISGHRSVSWYQQTPGQGLQFLFEYFSETQRNKGNFPGRFSGRQFSNSRSEMNVSTLELGDSALYLCASSSGGAGNTIYFGEGSWLTVV.

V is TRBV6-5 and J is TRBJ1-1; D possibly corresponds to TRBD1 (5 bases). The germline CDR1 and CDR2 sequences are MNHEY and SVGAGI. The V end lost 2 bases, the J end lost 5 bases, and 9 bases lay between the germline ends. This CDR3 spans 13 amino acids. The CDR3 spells CASSYKQATEAFF. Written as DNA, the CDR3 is TGTGCCAGCAGTTACAAACAGGCGACTGAAGCTTTCTTT.

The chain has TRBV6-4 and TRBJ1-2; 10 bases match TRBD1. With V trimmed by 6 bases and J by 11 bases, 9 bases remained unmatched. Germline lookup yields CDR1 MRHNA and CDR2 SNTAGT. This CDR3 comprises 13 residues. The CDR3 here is CASRPGQGMRYTF. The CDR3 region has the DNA TGTGCCAGCAGGCCGGGACAGGGGATGAGGTACACCTTC.

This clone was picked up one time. Here the CDR3 reads CASSQDRPQGGQFF. The CDR3 DNA follows: TGTGCCAGCAGCCAAGATCGGCCCCAGGGGGGGCAGTTCTTC. V and J are TRBV4-2 and TRBJ2-1; TRBD1 might be the D (7 bases). Between the trimmed V and J ends, which lost 0 bases and 12 bases, there was a span of 15 bases. The CDR3 runs 14 residues. Germline lookup yields CDR1 LGHNA and CDR2 YNFKEQ.

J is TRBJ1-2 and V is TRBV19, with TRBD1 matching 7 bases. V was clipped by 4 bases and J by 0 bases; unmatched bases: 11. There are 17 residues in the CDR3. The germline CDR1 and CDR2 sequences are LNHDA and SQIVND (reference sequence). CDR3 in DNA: TGTGCCAGTAGTAAATCCGGGACAGATGTGACTAACTATGGCTACACCTTC. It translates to CASSKSGTDVTNYGYTF.

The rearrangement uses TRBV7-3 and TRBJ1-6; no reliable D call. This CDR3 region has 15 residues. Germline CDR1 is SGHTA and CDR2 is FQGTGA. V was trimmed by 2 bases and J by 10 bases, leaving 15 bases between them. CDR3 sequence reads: CASSLGPDLYSPLHF. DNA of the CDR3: TGTGCCAGCAGCTTAGGTCCAGACTTATACTCACCCCTCCACTTT. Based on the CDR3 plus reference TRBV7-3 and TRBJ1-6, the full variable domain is GAGVSQTPSNKVTEKGKYVELRCDPISGHTALYWYRQSLGQGPEFLIYFQGTGAADDSGLPNDRFFAVRPEGSVSTLKIQRTERGDSAVYLCASSLGPDLYSPLHFGNGTRLTVT.

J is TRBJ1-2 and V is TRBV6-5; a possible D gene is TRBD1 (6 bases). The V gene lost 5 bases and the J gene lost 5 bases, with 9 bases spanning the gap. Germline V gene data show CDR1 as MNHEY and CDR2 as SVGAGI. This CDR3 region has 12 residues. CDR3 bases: TGTGCCAGCAGTCCCCAGGGGTATGGCTACACCTTC. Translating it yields CASSPQGYGYTF.